This T cell receptor beta chain originates from a study of T cell responses to AZD1222 COVID-19 vaccine. Regarding the study as a whole: Sampling that yielded the repertoires occurred only after the peak T cell response. Once two AZD1222 doses were given, Spike-specific TCR breadth and depth went up. The study found vaccine-associated CD4 TCRs spanning spike, dominant at 160-218 and 743-854.

Germline-derived CDR1 and CDR2 are MRHNA and SNTAGT. J gave up 7 bases and V 4 bases, and 7 bases lay outside the gene matches. This CDR3 region has 13 residues. TCRdb keeps only in-frame clones here, not all; method: immunoSEQ multiplex PCR. The data hold 140,000 to 150,000 clones, with 70% to 90% observed a single time. As concerns this clone: What it binds is unknown.

The receptor was derived from an adult in good health. This sequence joins TRBV6-4 and TRBJ2-7, with 7 bases aligning to TRBD2. Sequencing used peripheral blood, obtained on day 0 of AZD1222 vaccination. CDR3 region: CASSVGRGGEQYF. The CDR3 nucleotides read TGTGCCAGCAGTGTCGGCCGCGGGGGAGAGCAGTACTTC.